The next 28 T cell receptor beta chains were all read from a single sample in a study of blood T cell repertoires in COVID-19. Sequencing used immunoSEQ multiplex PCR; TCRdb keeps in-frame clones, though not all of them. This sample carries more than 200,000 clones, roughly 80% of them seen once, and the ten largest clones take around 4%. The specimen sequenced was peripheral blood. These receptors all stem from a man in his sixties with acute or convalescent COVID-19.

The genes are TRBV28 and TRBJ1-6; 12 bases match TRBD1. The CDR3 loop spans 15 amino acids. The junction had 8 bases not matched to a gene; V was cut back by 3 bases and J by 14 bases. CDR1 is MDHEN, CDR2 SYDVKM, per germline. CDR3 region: CASSLAGQGAGTLHF. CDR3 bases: TGTGCCAGCAGTTTGGCGGGACAGGGGGCAGGAACCCTCCACTTT.

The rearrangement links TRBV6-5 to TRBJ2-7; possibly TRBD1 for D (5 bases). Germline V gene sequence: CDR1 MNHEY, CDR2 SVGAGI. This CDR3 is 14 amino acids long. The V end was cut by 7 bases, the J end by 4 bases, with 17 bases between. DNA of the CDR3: TGTGCCAGCACCTCAGGGTGGCAGTTTTACGAGCAGTACTTC. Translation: CASTSGWQFYEQYF.

CDR3: CASSQITRHYEQYF. In DNA, the CDR3 is TGTGCCAGCAGCCAAATCACTCGCCACTACGAGCAGTACTTC. The V call is TRBV4-2, the J call TRBJ2-7, with no clear D. Germline-derived CDR1 and CDR2 are LGHNA and YNFKEQ. Between the trimmed V and J ends, which lost 2 bases and 3 bases, there was a span of 11 bases. This CDR3 is built from 14 residues.

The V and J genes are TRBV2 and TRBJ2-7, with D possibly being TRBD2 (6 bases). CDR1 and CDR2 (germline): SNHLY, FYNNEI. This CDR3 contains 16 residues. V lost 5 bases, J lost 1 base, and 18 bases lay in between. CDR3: CASSPGGEAGSYEQYF. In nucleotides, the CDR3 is TGTGCCAGCAGTCCAGGAGGTGAAGCGGGTTCCTACGAGCAGTACTTC.

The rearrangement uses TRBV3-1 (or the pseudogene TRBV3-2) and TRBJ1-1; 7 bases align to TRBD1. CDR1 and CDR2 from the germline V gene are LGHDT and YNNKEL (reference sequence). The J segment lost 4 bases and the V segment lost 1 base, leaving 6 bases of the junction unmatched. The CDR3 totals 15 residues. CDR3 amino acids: CASSQGTGASTEAFF. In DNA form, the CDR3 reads TGTGCCAGCAGCCAAGGAACAGGGGCTAGCACTGAAGCTTTCTTT.

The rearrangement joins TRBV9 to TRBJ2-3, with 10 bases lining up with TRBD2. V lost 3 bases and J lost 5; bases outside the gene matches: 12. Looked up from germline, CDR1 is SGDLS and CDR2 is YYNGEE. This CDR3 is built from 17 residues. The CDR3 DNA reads TGTGCCAGCAGCGACAACCCAGCGGGGGGGGATGGAGATACGCAGTATTTT. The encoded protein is CASSDNPAGGDGDTQYF.

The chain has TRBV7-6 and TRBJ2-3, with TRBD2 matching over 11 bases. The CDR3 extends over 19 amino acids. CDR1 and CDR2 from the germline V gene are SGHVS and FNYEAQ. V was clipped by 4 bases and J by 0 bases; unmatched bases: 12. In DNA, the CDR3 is TGTGCCAGCAGCTGGCCACTAGCGGGGGCCTCTCTAAGCACAGATACGCAGTATTTT. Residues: CASSWPLAGASLSTDTQYF. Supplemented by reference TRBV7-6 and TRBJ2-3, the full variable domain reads GAGVSQSPRYKVTKRGQDVALRCDPISGHVSLYWYRQALGQGPEFLTYFNYEAQQDKSGLPNDRFSAERPEGSISTLTIQRTEQRDSAMYRCASSWPLAGASLSTDTQYFGPGTRLTVL.

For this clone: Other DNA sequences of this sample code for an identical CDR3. Here the CDR3 DNA reads TGCGCCAGCAGCCAAACAGGGGGCACTGGGGCCAACGTCCTGACTTTC. This sequence encodes CASSQTGGTGANVLTF. The rearrangement uses TRBV4-3 and TRBJ2-6; TRBD1 matches at 9 bases. Trimming removed 2 bases from V and 2 bases from J; junction bases left unmatched: 1. The length of the CDR3 is 16 residues. Germline loops: CDR1 LGHNA, CDR2 YSLEER.

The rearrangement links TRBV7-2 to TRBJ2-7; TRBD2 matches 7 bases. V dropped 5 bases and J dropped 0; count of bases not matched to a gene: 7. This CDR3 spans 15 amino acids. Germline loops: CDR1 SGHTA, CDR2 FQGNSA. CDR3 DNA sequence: TGTGCCAGCAGCGTCAGTGGGACTACCTCCTACGAGCAGTACTTC. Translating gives CASSVSGTTSYEQYF.

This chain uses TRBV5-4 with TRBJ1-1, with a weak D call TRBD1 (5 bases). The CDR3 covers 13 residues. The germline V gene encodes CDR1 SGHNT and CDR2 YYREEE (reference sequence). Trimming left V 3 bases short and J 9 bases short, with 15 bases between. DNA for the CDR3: TGTGCCAGCAGCTATTGGGACGGCGGGAAAGCTTTCTTT. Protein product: CASSYWDGGKAFF.

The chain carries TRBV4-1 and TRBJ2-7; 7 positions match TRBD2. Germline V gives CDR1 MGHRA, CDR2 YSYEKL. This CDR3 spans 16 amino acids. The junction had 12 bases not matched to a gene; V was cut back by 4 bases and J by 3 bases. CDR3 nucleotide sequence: TGCGCCAGCAGCCTCGGGCTTGGGGGGGAGATCTACGAGCAGTACTTC. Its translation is CASSLGLGGEIYEQYF.

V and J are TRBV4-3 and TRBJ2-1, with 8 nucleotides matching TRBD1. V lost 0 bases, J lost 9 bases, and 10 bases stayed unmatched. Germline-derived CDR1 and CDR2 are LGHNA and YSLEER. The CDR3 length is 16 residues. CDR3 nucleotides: TGCGCCAGCAGCCAAGAGGTCCGGACAGGGTACGGTGAGCAGTTCTTC. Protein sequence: CASSQEVRTGYGEQFF.

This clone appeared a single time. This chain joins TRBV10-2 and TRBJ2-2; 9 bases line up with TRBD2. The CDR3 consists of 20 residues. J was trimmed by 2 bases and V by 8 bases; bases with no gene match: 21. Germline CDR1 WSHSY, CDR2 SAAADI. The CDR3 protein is CASGGPGASGAHRNTGELFF. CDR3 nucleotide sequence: TGCGCCAGCGGGGGTCCAGGTGCTAGCGGGGCGCACCGAAACACCGGGGAGCTGTTTTTT.

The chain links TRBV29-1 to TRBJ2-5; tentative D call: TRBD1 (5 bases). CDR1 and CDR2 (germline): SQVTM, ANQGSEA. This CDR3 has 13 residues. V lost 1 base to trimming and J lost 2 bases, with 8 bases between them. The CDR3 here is CSVEGDSQETQYF. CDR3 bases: TGCAGCGTTGAAGGCGACAGTCAAGAGACCCAGTACTTC.

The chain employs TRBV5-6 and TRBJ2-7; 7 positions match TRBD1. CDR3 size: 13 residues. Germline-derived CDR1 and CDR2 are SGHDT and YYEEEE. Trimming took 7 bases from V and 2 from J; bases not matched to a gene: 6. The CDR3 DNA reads TGTGCCAGCTCGACAGGGAATACCTACGAGCAGTACTTC. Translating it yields CASSTGNTYEQYF.

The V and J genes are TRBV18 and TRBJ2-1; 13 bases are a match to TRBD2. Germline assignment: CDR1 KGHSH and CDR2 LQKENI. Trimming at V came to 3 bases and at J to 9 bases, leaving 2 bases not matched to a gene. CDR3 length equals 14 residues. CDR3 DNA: TGTGCCAGCTCACCGGGACTAGCGGGAATTGAGCAGTTCTTC. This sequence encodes CASSPGLAGIEQFF.

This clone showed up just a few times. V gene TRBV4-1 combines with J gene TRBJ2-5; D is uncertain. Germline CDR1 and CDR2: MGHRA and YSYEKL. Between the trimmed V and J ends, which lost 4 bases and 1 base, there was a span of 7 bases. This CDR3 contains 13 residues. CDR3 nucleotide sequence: TGCGCCAGCAGCCTCCAGTTCCAAGAGACCCAGTACTTC. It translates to CASSLQFQETQYF.

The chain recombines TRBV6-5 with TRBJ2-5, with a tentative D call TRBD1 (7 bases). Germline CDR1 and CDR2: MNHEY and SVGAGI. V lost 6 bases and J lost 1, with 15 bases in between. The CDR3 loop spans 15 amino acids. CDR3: CASSPGGTVQETQYF. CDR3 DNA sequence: TGTGCCAGCAGCCCCGGCGGGACAGTCCAAGAGACCCAGTACTTC.

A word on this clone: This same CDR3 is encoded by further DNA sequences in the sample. Written as DNA, the CDR3 is TGTGCCAGCAGCCCTCGACAGGGTAACACCGGGGAGCTGTTTTTT. Residues: CASSPRQGNTGELFF. This chain uses TRBV5-4 with TRBJ2-2, with TRBD1 identical over 7 bases. The CDR3 runs to 15 residues. Germline values: CDR1 SGHNT, CDR2 YYREEE (reference sequence). V shed 4 bases and J 2 bases; nucleotides not matched to a gene: 5.

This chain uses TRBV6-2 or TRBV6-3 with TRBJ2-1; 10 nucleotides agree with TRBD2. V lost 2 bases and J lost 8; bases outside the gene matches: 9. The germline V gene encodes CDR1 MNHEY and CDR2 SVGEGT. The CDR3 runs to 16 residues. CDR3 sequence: CASSYGASGSRDEQFF. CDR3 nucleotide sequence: TGTGCCAGCAGTTACGGGGCTAGCGGGAGTAGGGATGAGCAGTTCTTC.

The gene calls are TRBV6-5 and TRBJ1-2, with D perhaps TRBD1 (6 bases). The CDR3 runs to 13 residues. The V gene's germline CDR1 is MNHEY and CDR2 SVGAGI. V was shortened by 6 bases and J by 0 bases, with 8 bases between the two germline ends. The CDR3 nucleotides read TGTGCCAGCAGGGACAGCGCTAACTATGGCTACACCTTC. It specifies CASRDSANYGYTF.

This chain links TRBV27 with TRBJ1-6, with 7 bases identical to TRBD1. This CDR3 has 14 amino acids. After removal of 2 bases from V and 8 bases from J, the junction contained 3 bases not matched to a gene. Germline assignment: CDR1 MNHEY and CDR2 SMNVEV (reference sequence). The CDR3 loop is CASSLTGEYSPLHF. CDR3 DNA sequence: TGTGCCAGCAGTTTAACAGGGGAGTATTCACCCCTCCACTTT.

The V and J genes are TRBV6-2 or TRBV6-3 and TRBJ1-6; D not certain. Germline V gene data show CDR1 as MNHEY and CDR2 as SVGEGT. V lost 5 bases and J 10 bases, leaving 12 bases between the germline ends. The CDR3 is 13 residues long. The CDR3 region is CASSIGVRSPLHF. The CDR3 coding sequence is TGTGCCAGCAGTATCGGGGTTCGGTCACCCCTCCACTTT.

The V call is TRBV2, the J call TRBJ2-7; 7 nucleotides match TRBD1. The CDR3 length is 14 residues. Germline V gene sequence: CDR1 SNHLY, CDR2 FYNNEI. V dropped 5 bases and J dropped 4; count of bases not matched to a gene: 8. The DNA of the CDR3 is TGTGCCAGCAGTAGGACAGGAAGTATTTACGAGCAGTACTTC. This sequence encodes CASSRTGSIYEQYF.

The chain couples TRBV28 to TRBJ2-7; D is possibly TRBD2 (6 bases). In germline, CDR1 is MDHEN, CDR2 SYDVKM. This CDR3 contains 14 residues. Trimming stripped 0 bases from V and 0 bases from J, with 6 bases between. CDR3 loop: CASSLWTSSYEQYF. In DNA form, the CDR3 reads TGTGCCAGCAGTTTATGGACTAGCTCCTACGAGCAGTACTTC.

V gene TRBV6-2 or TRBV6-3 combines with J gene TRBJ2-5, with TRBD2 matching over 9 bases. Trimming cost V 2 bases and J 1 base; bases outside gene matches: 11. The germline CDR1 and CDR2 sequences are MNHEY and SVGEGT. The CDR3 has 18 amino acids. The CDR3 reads CASSYPSASGGSQETQYF. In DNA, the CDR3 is TGTGCCAGCAGTTACCCATCCGCCAGCGGGGGGTCCCAAGAGACCCAGTACTTC.

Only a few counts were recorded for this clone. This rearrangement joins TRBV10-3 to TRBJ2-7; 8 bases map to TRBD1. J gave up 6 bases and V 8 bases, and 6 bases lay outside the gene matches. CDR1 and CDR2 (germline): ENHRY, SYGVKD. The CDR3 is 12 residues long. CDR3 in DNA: TGTGCCATCCAGACAGGGGACCGCGAGCAGTACTTC. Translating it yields CAIQTGDREQYF.

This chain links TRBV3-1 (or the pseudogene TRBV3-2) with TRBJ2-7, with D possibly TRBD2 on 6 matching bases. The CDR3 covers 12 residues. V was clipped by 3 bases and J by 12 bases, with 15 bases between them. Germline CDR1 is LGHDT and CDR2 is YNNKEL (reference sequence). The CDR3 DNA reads TGTGCCAGCAGCCAGGGGGGAAGATTCGGGTACTTC. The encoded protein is CASSQGGRFGYF.